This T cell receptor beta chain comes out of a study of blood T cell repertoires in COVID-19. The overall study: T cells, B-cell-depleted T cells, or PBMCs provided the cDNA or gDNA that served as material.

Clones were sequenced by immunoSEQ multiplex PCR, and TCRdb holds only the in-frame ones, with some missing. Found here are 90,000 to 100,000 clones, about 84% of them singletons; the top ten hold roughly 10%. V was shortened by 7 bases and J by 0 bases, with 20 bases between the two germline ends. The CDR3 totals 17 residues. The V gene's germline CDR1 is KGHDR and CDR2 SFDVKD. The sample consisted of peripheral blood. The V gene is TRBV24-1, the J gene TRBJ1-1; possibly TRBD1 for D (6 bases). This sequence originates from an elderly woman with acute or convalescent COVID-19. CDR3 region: CATSGGAPRGMNTEAFF. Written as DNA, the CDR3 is TGTGCCACCAGCGGCGGCGCTCCTAGGGGGATGAACACTGAAGCTTTCTTT.